This T cell receptor (beta chain) was identified during a study of early T cells in non-severe SARS-CoV-2 infection. TCRdb processed the 5' RACE reads anew with MiXCR; each CDR3 protein has one entry. The data show some 40,000 distinct CDR3 sequences, with less than 6% seen just once and 4% to 5.5% held by the top ten. In this sample, this clonotype turned up many times. Trimming stripped 1 base from V and 2 bases from J, with 12 bases between. The germline CDR1 and CDR2 sequences are MNHNS and SASEGT. CDR3 length equals 16 residues. Specimen: whole blood, collected at baseline. The chain couples TRBV6-1 to TRBJ2-1; weak D call: TRBD2 (6 bases). This sequence was found in an adult who was a healthcare worker with PCR-confirmed SARS-CoV-2 infection or an uninfected control (not recorded which). The CDR3 region has the DNA TGTGCCAGCAGTGAAGTAGGGACTGCGCCCTACAATGAGCAGTTCTTC. The encoded protein is CASSEVGTAPYNEQFF.